What follows are 21 T cell receptor beta chains derived from one specimen sequenced in a study of cytomegalovirus exposure and HLA in healthy donors. The PCR used 60 Vbeta and 13 Jbeta primers. Here immunoSEQ multiplex PCR was the method, and the copy in TCRdb shows in-frame clones only, minus some. The table lists under 50,000 clones, roughly 90% of them singletons. Sequencing was done on a sample of PBMCs. The receptors here all came from a woman aged 40 to 49 in good health and CMV-seropositive.

Of note for this clone: Other DNA sequences in this specimen translate into the identical CDR3. This chain connects TRBV5-1 to TRBJ2-2; possibly TRBD2 for D (5 bases). CDR1 and CDR2 (germline): SGHRS, YFSETQ. The CDR3 has 15 amino acids. Trimming cost V 0 bases and J 2 bases, with 8 bases left between them. CDR3 in amino acids: CASSLATGNTGELFF. In nucleotides, the CDR3 is TGCGCCAGCAGCTTGGCCACGGGAAACACCGGGGAGCTGTTTTTT.

The V call is TRBV5-5, the J call TRBJ2-3; D remains ambiguous. This CDR3 region has 15 residues. Trimming took 4 bases from V and 2 from J, leaving 14 bases between them. The germline V gene encodes CDR1 SGHKS and CDR2 YYEKEE (reference sequence). This chain's CDR3 is CASSLNILPTDTQYF. CDR3 bases: TGTGCCAGCAGCCTAAATATCCTCCCCACAGATACGCAGTATTTT.

The chain uses TRBV4-2 and TRBJ2-7, with 9 nucleotides matching TRBD2. V lost 3 bases and J lost 0; bases outside the gene matches: 6. This CDR3 is 16 amino acids long. Germline V gene sequence: CDR1 LGHNA, CDR2 YNFKEQ. The CDR3 sequence is CASSQLVSGSSYEQYF. The CDR3 nucleotides read TGTGCCAGCAGCCAGTTGGTTAGCGGGAGCTCCTACGAGCAGTACTTC.

This chain joins TRBV11-3 and TRBJ2-1; D gene unclear. Trimming cost V 5 bases and J 5 bases, with 7 bases left between them. The germline CDR1 and CDR2 sequences are SGHNT and YENEEA. The CDR3 covers 12 residues. CDR3 sequence reads: CASSPRNNEQFF. CDR3 sequence (DNA): TGTGCCAGCAGCCCGCGTAACAATGAGCAGTTCTTC.

The V and J genes are TRBV18 and TRBJ1-5; possibly TRBD1 for D (6 bases). Germline loops: CDR1 KGHSH, CDR2 LQKENI. The V gene lost 3 bases and the J gene lost 4 bases, with 13 bases spanning the gap. The CDR3 has 15 residues. The CDR3 DNA sequence: TGTGCCAGCTCACCCCCAGGGGTCCGTAATCAGCCCCAGCATTTT. Translation gives CASSPPGVRNQPQHF.

This rearrangement joins TRBV2 to TRBJ1-2; D not resolved. This CDR3 contains 14 residues. The V and J ends lost 1 base and 2 bases respectively, with 8 bases between them. Germline V lookup: CDR1 SNHLY, CDR2 FYNNEI. Written as DNA, the CDR3 is TGTGCCAGCAGTGAAGGGACTACAAACTATGGCTACACCTTC. Translating it yields CASSEGTTNYGYTF.

The CDR3 loop reads CASSITGGGWRRQPQHF. The DNA for the CDR3 is TGTGCCAGTAGTATAACCGGGGGAGGGTGGCGTAGGCAGCCCCAGCATTTT. The chain links TRBV19 to TRBJ1-5; a weak D match, TRBD1 (5 bases). This CDR3 is 17 amino acids long. Germline CDR1 and CDR2: LNHDA and SQIVND (reference sequence). V was trimmed by 2 bases and J by 7 bases, leaving 21 bases between them.

The chain uses TRBV28 and TRBJ2-3; TRBD1 might be the D (5 bases). Germline V gives CDR1 MDHEN, CDR2 SYDVKM. Trimming removed 5 bases at V and 0 bases at J, with 12 bases between. CDR3 length equals 15 residues. The chain's CDR3 is CASSKRQSSTDTQYF. The CDR3 DNA reads TGTGCCAGCAGTAAGAGACAGTCTAGCACAGATACGCAGTATTTT.

CDR3 sequence (DNA): TGTGCCAGCAGCCAAGACGGGCGGGGGGGAGGTTACGAGCAGTACTTC. This translates into CASSQDGRGGGYEQYF. The chain uses TRBV4-2 and TRBJ2-7, with 9 bases lining up with TRBD2. From germline, CDR1 is LGHNA and CDR2 YNFKEQ. The CDR3 loop spans 16 amino acids. V trimming: 0 bases; J trimming: 4 bases; junction bases outside the gene matches: 7.

The rearrangement uses TRBV28 and TRBJ1-1; the D gene is possibly TRBD1 (5 bases). From germline, CDR1 is MDHEN and CDR2 SYDVKM. Trimming took off 4 bases at V and 6 bases at J, with 21 bases between the two ends. This CDR3 is 16 amino acids long. The CDR3 loop reads CASSSPLGQGSPEAFF. The CDR3 DNA sequence: TGTGCCAGCAGTTCTCCTTTAGGGCAGGGATCCCCTGAAGCTTTCTTT.

The chain recombines TRBV5-8 with TRBJ2-1, with 8 nucleotides matching TRBD2. V lost 4 bases to trimming and J lost 1 base; unmatched junction nucleotides: 4. Germline V gene lookup returns CDR1 SGHTS and CDR2 YDEGEE. The CDR3 has 15 amino acids. The DNA for the CDR3 is TGTGCCAGCAGCACGACTAGCGAATCCTACAATGAGCAGTTCTTC. Protein product: CASSTTSESYNEQFF.

The DNA of the CDR3 is TGTGCCAGCAGTGAAGGCGGCAGGGGGAGTGAAAAACTGTTTTTT. Translated, it gives CASSEGGRGSEKLFF. The chain links TRBV6-1 to TRBJ1-4, with TRBD1 identical over 7 bases. The CDR3 length is 15 residues. The germline V gene encodes CDR1 MNHNS and CDR2 SASEGT. V lost 1 base and J lost 7; bases outside the gene matches: 6.

This clone was recorded only once. The chain employs TRBV19 and TRBJ1-1; 11 bases align to TRBD1. The CDR3 consists of 14 residues. With V trimmed by 5 bases and J by 6 bases, 5 bases remained unmatched. Germline assignment: CDR1 LNHDA and CDR2 SQIVND (reference sequence). The CDR3 loop is CASSPRTGGSEAFF. CDR3 sequence (DNA): TGTGCCAGTAGTCCCAGGACAGGGGGCTCTGAAGCTTTCTTT.

The rearrangement uses TRBV19 and TRBJ2-2; weak D call: TRBD1 (5 bases). Per the germline V gene, CDR1 is LNHDA and CDR2 is SQIVND (reference sequence). This CDR3 region has 13 residues. V dropped 6 bases and J dropped 1 base, with 6 bases sitting between them. CDR3 in amino acids: CASSGQNTGELFF. DNA for the CDR3: TGTGCCAGTAGCGGACAGAACACCGGGGAGCTGTTTTTT.

V usage is TRBV6-5 and J usage is TRBJ2-7, with a weak D call TRBD2 (7 bases). In germline, CDR1 is MNHEY, CDR2 SVGAGI. The CDR3 is made up of 15 amino acids. The ends were cut back, 2 bases at V and 7 bases at J, with 18 bases in the middle. The CDR3 region is CASSYGGGRGKEQYF. The CDR3 DNA reads as TGTGCCAGCAGTTACGGGGGCGGGAGAGGAAAAGAGCAGTACTTC.

The V call is TRBV15, the J call TRBJ2-5; 8 positions agree with TRBD2. The closer fit of TRBJ2-7 to the DNA end suggests the J call may be wrong. The CDR3 is made up of 15 amino acids. Germline V gene sequence: CDR1 LNHNV, CDR2 YYDKDF (reference sequence). CDR3 sequence reads: CATSRGVSGGYEQYF. In DNA, the CDR3 is TGTGCCACCAGCAGAGGGGTCAGCGGGGGATACGAGCAGTACTTC.

The genes are TRBV21-1 and TRBJ1-1; the table's D call, TRBD1, has no DNA check behind it. TRBV21-1 is designated a pseudogene. This CDR3 spans 16 amino acids. CDR3 residues: CASSKATGGLRTEAFF. CDR3 nucleotides: TGTGCCAGCAGCAAGGCGACAGGGGGATTGAGGACTGAAGCTTTCTTT.

This clone has only one observation. This chain joins TRBV15 and TRBJ1-5; 9 bases are shared with TRBD1. J was trimmed by 6 bases and V by 2 bases; bases with no gene match: 14. This CDR3 comprises 18 residues. Germline lookup yields CDR1 LNHNV and CDR2 YYDKDF (reference sequence). The CDR3 DNA follows: TGTGCCACCAGCAGAACTATAGGGGGACAGGGTACAGGTCAGCCCCAGCATTTT. It yields the protein CATSRTIGGQGTGQPQHF.

The V call is TRBV28, the J call TRBJ2-3, with D maybe TRBD1 (5 bases). Germline V gene lookup returns CDR1 MDHEN and CDR2 SYDVKM. Trimming removed 5 bases from V and 1 base from J, with 13 bases in between. The CDR3 sequence is 15 residues long. In DNA, the CDR3 is TGTGCCAGCAGTCTATTTTCCAGGGGCACAGATACGCAGTATTTT. The encoded protein is CASSLFSRGTDTQYF.

V is TRBV28 and J is TRBJ2-5, with 7 bases aligning to TRBD2. The CDR3 is 14 residues long. The ends lost 3 bases at V and 4 bases at J; junction bases unmatched: 5. The V gene's germline CDR1 is MDHEN and CDR2 SYDVKM. The CDR3 protein is CASSFGLVVETQYF. CDR3 sequence (DNA): TGTGCCAGCAGTTTCGGACTAGTTGTAGAGACCCAGTACTTC.

The chain employs TRBV28 and TRBJ2-1; 11 nucleotides agree with TRBD1. V lost 7 bases, J lost 0 bases, and 5 bases stayed unmatched. This CDR3 contains 16 residues. CDR1 MDHEN and CDR2 SYDVKM come from the germline V gene. The CDR3 region is CASNPGTGGSYNEQFF. Here the CDR3 DNA reads TGTGCCAGCAATCCCGGGACAGGGGGCTCCTACAATGAGCAGTTCTTC.